Detailed here is one TCR beta chain. This entry comes from a study of OX40 agonist ivuxolimab in advanced cancers. Cycle 7 day 1, cycle 4 day 1, and baseline were the timepoints at which blood was sampled. Sequenced by immunoSEQ multiplex PCR; TCRdb stores in-frame clones only, minus some. Here the sample spans 35,000 to 45,000 clones, approximately 83% being singletons. The source material was CD4+ or CD8+ T cells sorted from blood, sampled in a trial of the OX40 agonist ivuxolimab. This clonotype was sampled from an adult with an advanced solid tumor such as melanoma, head and neck, liver or kidney cancer.

CDR3 DNA sequence: TGTGCCAGCAGTTACTACGGGACAGATAATGAAAAACTGTTTTTT. Amino acids: CASSYYGTDNEKLFF. J is TRBJ1-4 and V is TRBV6-5; TRBD1 matches at 7 bases. Germline V gene data show CDR1 as MNHEY and CDR2 as SVGAGI. The CDR3 is 15 amino acids. Unmatched junction bases numbered 3, after V lost 1 base and J lost 4 bases.